This TCR beta chain was sequenced during a study of CD8+CD57+ T cells in acquired aplastic anemia. Study-wide points: Patients had roughly 29 CD8+ CDR3 sequences in common with controls (the shared set).

Before being chosen for sequencing, patients had shown CD8+CD57+ cell expansion by flow cytometry. The CDR3 sequence is 15 residues long. The J segment lost 2 bases and the V segment lost 4 bases, leaving 2 bases of the junction unmatched. Germline V gene data show CDR1 as LNHDA and CDR2 as SQIVND (reference sequence). Points on this clonotype: Its antigen remains unknown.

Researchers used genomic DNA as the template to profile TCR beta VDJ and CDR3. TCRdb re-called the reads through MiXCR, storing one row per CDR3 protein. The sample holds about 150,000 distinct CDR3 sequences, approximately 52% seen once. The sample taken for sequencing was sorted CD4+, CD8+, or CD8+CD57+ T cells (not recorded which) from PBMCs. The sequence came from a human donor with aplastic anemia. V is TRBV19 and J is TRBJ2-3; TRBD2 aligns across 11 bases. CDR3 loop: CASSRGLADTDTQYF. The DNA for the CDR3 is TGTGCCAGTAGTAGGGGACTAGCGGACACAGATACGCAGTATTTT.